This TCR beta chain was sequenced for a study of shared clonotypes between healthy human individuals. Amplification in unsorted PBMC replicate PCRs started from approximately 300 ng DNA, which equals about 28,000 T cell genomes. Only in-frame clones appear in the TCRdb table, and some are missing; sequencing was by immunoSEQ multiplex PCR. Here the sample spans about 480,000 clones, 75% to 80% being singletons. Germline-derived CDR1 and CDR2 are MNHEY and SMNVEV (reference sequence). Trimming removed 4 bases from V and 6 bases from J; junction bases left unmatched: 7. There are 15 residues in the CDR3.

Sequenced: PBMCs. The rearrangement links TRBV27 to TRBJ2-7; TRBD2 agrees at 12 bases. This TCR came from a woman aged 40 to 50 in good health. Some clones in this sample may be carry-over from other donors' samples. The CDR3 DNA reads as TGTGCCAGCAGTTCCACACTAGCGGGAGGCACCGAGCAGTACTTC. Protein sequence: CASSSTLAGGTEQYF.